This TCR beta chain was sequenced during a study of T cell changes during pregnancy in multiple sclerosis. Germline CDR1 is SGHDN and CDR2 is FVKESK. V lost 1 base, J lost 8 bases, and 14 bases lay in between. The CDR3 is 14 amino acids. Profiled with immunoSEQ multiplex PCR; TCRdb holds only in-frame clones, not every one. The sample records approximately 74,000 clones, 70% to 90% being singletons. V usage is TRBV14 and J usage is TRBJ1-2; no clear D gene. This TCR came from a female donor with multiple sclerosis, enrolled in a pregnancy study. The sequences come from peripheral blood, collected before pregnancy. The CDR3: CASSQVGGLQGYTF. DNA for the CDR3: TGTGCCAGCAGCCAAGTCGGAGGGCTACAAGGCTACACCTTC.